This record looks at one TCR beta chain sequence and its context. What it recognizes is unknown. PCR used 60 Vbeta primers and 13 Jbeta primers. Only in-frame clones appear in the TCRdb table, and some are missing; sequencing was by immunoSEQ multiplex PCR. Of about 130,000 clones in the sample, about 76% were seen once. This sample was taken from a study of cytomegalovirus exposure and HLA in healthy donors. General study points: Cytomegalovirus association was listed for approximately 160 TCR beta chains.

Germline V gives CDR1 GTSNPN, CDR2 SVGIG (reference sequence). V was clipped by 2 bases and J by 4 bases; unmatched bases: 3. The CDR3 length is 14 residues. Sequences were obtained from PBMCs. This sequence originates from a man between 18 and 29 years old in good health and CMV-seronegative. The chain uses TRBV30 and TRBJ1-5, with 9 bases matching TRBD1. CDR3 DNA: TGTGCCTGGAGTTCGGACAGGGGAAATCAGCCCCAGCATTTT. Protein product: CAWSSDRGNQPQHF.